This T cell receptor beta chain was captured in a study of control samples from healthy donors and cancer patients. TCRdb keeps only in-frame clones here, not all; method: immunoSEQ multiplex PCR. The sample carries roughly 220,000 clones, roughly 94% recorded once. The CDR3 spans 15 residues. V shed 2 bases and J shed 6 bases, with 15 bases lying between them. Germline V gives CDR1 SGHKS, CDR2 YYEKEE (reference sequence). The chain combines TRBV5-5 with TRBJ2-1; TRBD1 might be the D (5 bases). The sequence came from a man aged 45-65 years in good health. The sample consisted of blood. The CDR3 nucleotides are TGTGCCAGCAGCTTCCGTGGACAAGCAGTCAATGAGCAGTTCTTC. Its protein is CASSFRGQAVNEQFF. Together with reference TRBV5-5 and TRBJ2-1, the CDR3 gives the full variable domain: DAGVTQSPTHLIKTRGQQVTLRCSPISGHKSVSWYQQVLGQGPQFIFQYYEKEERGRGNFPDRFSARQFPNYSSELNVNALLLGDSALYLCASSFRGQAVNEQFFGPGTRLTVL.